This T cell receptor (beta chain) was sequenced in a study of T cell changes during pregnancy in multiple sclerosis (dated by TCRdb to about 2019). Concerning the study at large: Changes in the T cell repertoire over the course of pregnancy were examined in this study in women with multiple sclerosis.

Details on this clone: What this receptor recognizes is not known. The record has no base qualities; no much larger clone is one base away.

Measured from the cysteine to the phenylalanine, the CDR3 is 16 residues long. Of all the DNA, just the CDR3 is kept, 48 bases in frame from base 1. The germline V gene yields MGHRA for CDR1 and YSYEKL for CDR2. V ends up 7 bases short and J 6 bases short, with an unmatched junction base count of 13. The library was made by the immunoSEQ multiplex PCR assay. TCRdb holds this immuneACCESS table with in-frame rearrangements only. Some clones are missing; in checked studies, unresolved V genes explain under half, and the rest has no known cause. The sample table holds 42,000 or so clones, of which 85% to 95% were seen once. The top ten hold about 7.6% of the sample.

The receptor's source is a female donor with multiple sclerosis, enrolled in a pregnancy study. Recombination joined TRBV4-1 with TRBJ2-2, and 8 junction bases match TRBD2. The source material was CD8+ T cells from peripheral blood mononuclear cells, sampled in the third trimester of pregnancy. The DNA reads TGCGCCAGCAAGTTATTTGAGAGCGGGAGAGCCGGGGAGCTGTTTTTT. Its coded protein is CASKLFESGRAGELFF.